This T cell receptor (beta chain) is from a study of T cell responses to AZD1222 COVID-19 vaccine. Study information: Investigators merged groups given second doses at roughly 4 or roughly 12 weeks.

Method: immunoSEQ multiplex PCR; TCRdb's copy keeps in-frame clones and lacks some. The sample includes about 150,000 clones, more than 90% of them seen just once. The V and J ends lost 6 bases and 2 bases respectively, with 11 bases between them. The length of the CDR3 is 13 residues. Germline-derived CDR1 and CDR2 are MNHEY and SVGAGI. This receptor was identified in an adult in good health. This material consisted of peripheral blood, taken on day 0 of AZD1222 vaccination. The rearrangement links TRBV6-5 to TRBJ2-7; perhaps TRBD2 as D (5 bases). This chain's CDR3 is CASSLGLAYEQYF. CDR3 bases: TGTGCCAGCAGCCTCGGACTGGCCTACGAGCAGTACTTC.